This entry lists 7 T cell receptor beta chains sequenced from one sample in a study of blood T cell repertoires in COVID-19. Data came from immunoSEQ multiplex PCR; TCRdb stores just in-frame clones and leaves some out. The sample carries approximately 200,000 clones, just over 85% recorded once. Material: peripheral blood. The receptors derive from a man aged 50 or older with acute or convalescent COVID-19.

The V and J genes are TRBV3-1 (or the pseudogene TRBV3-2) and TRBJ2-1; 10 bases line up with TRBD2. Per germline, CDR1 LGHDT and CDR2 YNNKEL (reference sequence). V trimming: 1 base; J trimming: 5 bases; junction bases outside the gene matches: 8. The CDR3 consists of 17 residues. The CDR3: CASSQAKLAGPNNEQFF. The DNA of the CDR3 is TGTGCCAGCAGCCAAGCAAAACTAGCGGGGCCTAACAATGAGCAGTTCTTC.

The chain couples TRBV6-2 or TRBV6-3 to TRBJ2-2; D is perhaps TRBD2 (6 bases). CDR1 is MNHEY, CDR2 SVGEGT, per germline. The CDR3 contains 15 residues. Between the trimmed V and J ends, which lost 4 bases and 5 bases, there was a span of 14 bases. CDR3 in amino acids: CASSSAIRGTGELFF. The CDR3 bases are TGTGCCAGCAGTTCGGCGATTCGGGGGACCGGGGAGCTGTTTTTT.

V usage is TRBV7-3 and J usage is TRBJ2-1, with a possible D match to TRBD1 (6 bases). V was trimmed by 5 bases and J by 2 bases, leaving 13 bases between them. Germline V lookup: CDR1 SGHTA, CDR2 FQGTGA. The CDR3 sequence is 15 residues long. The CDR3 reads CASSPSGAPYNEQFF. CDR3 DNA: TGTGCCAGCAGCCCGTCAGGGGCCCCCTACAATGAGCAGTTCTTC.

This rearrangement joins TRBV7-2 to TRBJ1-1, with no clear D. The V gene lost 5 bases and the J gene lost 4 bases, with 17 bases spanning the gap. CDR3 length equals 15 residues. Looked up from germline, CDR1 is SGHTA and CDR2 is FQGNSA. CDR3 sequence: CASSPSGPVGTEAFF. CDR3 sequence (DNA): TGTGCCAGCAGCCCCTCAGGCCCCGTGGGCACTGAAGCTTTCTTT.

The chain joins TRBV7-9 to TRBJ1-2; D may be TRBD1 (5 bases). Trimming removed 5 bases at V and 4 bases at J, with 23 bases between. Germline V gene sequence: CDR1 SEHNR, CDR2 FQNEAQ (reference sequence). This CDR3 comprises 17 residues. This CDR3 reads CASSPADSGVLPYGYTF. For the CDR3, the DNA is TGTGCCAGCAGCCCCGCGGATTCGGGGGTGCTCCCCTATGGCTACACCTTC.

V is TRBV5-1 and J is TRBJ1-1, with D maybe TRBD1 (5 bases). CDR3 size: 15 residues. CDR1 is SGHRS and CDR2 is YFSETQ in the germline V gene. The V end lost 3 bases, the J end lost 0 bases, and 12 bases lay between the germline ends. The CDR3 loop reads CASSSGLLVNTEAFF. The DNA of the CDR3 is TGCGCCAGCAGCTCGGGACTCTTGGTGAACACTGAAGCTTTCTTT. Full variable domain (remainder filled in from reference TRBV5-1 and TRBJ1-1): KAGVTQTPRYLIKTRGQQVTLSCSPISGHRSVSWYQQTPGQGLQFLFEYFSETQRNKGNFPGRFSGRQFSNSRSEMNVSTLELGDSALYLCASSSGLLVNTEAFFGQGTRLTVV.

This sequence joins TRBV25-1 and TRBJ1-6; unclear D gene. Germline V gene data show CDR1 as MGHDK and CDR2 as SYGVNS. Trimming pared 5 bases from V and 5 bases from J, leaving 7 bases between. This CDR3 spans 13 amino acids. The CDR3 region has the DNA TGTGCCAGCAGTTCCCAAAATAATTCACCCCTCCACTTT. Its translation is CASSSQNNSPLHF.